This entry lists 2 T cell receptor beta chains sequenced from one sample in a study of OX40 agonist ivuxolimab in advanced cancers. Clones were read by immunoSEQ multiplex PCR, and TCRdb kept only the in-frame ones, dropping some. The sample holds 75,000 to 100,000 clones, 85% to 95% seen once. Specimen: CD4+ or CD8+ T cells sorted from blood, collected in a trial of the OX40 agonist ivuxolimab. These receptors were obtained from an adult with an advanced solid tumor such as melanoma, head and neck, liver or kidney cancer.

This CDR3 is CASSVDTQETQYF. CDR3 DNA: TGTGCCAGCAGCGTAGACACACAAGAGACCCAGTACTTC. V and J are TRBV9 and TRBJ2-5; D call uncertain. Trimming stripped 0 bases from V and 2 bases from J, with 5 bases between. Germline-derived CDR1 and CDR2 are SGDLS and YYNGEE. The CDR3 has 13 amino acids.

The chain uses TRBV7-8 and TRBJ1-5, with D hard to call. This CDR3 is built from 15 residues. CDR1 is SGHVS, CDR2 FQNEAQ, per germline. Trimming left V 9 bases short and J 2 bases short, with 17 bases between. CDR3 residues: CASKQQGLGNQPQHF. For the CDR3, the DNA is TGTGCCAGTAAACAACAAGGGTTGGGCAATCAGCCCCAGCATTTT. Full variable domain (rest looked up from reference TRBV7-8 and TRBJ1-5): GAGVSQSPRYKVAKRGQDVALRCDPISGHVSLFWYQQALGQGPEFLTYFQNEAQLDKSGLPSDRFFAERPEGSVSTLKIQRTQQEDSAVYLCASKQQGLGNQPQHFGDGTRLSIL.